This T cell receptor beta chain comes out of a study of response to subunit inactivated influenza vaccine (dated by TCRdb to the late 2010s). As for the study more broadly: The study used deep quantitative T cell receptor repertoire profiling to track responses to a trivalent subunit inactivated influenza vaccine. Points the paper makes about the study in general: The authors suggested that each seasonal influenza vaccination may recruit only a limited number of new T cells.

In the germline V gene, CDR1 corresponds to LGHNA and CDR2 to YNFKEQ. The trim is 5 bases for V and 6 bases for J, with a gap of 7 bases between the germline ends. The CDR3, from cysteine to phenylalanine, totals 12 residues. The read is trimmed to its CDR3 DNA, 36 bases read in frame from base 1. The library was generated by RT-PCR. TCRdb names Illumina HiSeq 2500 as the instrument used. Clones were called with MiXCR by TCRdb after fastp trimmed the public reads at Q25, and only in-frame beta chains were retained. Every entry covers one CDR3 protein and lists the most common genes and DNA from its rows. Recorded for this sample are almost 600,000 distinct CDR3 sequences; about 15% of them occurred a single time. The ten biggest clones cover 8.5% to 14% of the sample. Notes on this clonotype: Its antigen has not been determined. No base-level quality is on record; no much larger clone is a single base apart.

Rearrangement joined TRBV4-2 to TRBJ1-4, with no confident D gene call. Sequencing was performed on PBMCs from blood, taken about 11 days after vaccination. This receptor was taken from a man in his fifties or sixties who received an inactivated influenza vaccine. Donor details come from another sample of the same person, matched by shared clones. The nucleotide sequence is TGTGCCAGCAGCTACGGGGATGAAAAACTGTTTTTT. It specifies CASSYGDEKLFF.